This T cell receptor beta chain emerged from a study of T cell changes during pregnancy in multiple sclerosis. The method was immunoSEQ multiplex PCR; TCRdb's version includes in-frame clones alone and lacks a portion of them. The sample carries tens of thousands of clones, about nine tenths recorded once. The germline V gene has CDR1 SEHNR and CDR2 FQNEAQ (reference sequence). V lost 0 bases, J lost 7 bases, and 11 bases lay in between. The CDR3 contains 14 residues. This TCR was sampled from a female donor with multiple sclerosis, enrolled in a pregnancy study. The chain joins TRBV7-9 to TRBJ2-3; unclear D gene. The material sequenced was CD8+ T cells from peripheral blood mononuclear cells, taken before pregnancy. DNA of the CDR3: TGTGCCAGCAGCTTAGCCCCTGACATCTATACGCAGTATTTT. This translates into CASSLAPDIYTQYF.